What follows are 32 T cell receptor beta chains derived from one specimen sequenced in a study of CD8+ T cells in alopecia areata. Treatment here: oral pan-JAK inhibitor, 5-10 mg twice daily. RNA was isolated and reverse transcribed to cDNA, the sequencing template. TCRdb's table, derived via immunoSEQ multiplex PCR, lists solely in-frame clones and lacks some. This table has nearly 200,000 clones, 55% to 70% appearing once. The specimen comprised CD4+ T cells sorted from blood, sampled at week 24, from a patient treated with tofacitinib. These receptors all come from a human donor with alopecia areata.

The chain joins TRBV4-1 to TRBJ2-2, with 11 bases that match TRBD2. Germline trimming cut 4 bases from V and 4 bases from J; bases unmatched to any gene: 2. CDR3 size: 15 residues. Looked up from germline, CDR1 is MGHRA and CDR2 is YSYEKL. The CDR3 DNA reads as TGCGCCAGCAGCCGGACTAGCGGGCGCACCGGGGAGCTGTTTTTT. Translation gives CASSRTSGRTGELFF.

This clone came up a few times. V usage is TRBV7-7 and J usage is TRBJ2-2; 9 bases align to TRBD2. V dropped 5 bases and J dropped 0; count of bases not matched to a gene: 13. Germline values: CDR1 SSHAT, CDR2 FNYEAQ (reference sequence). This CDR3 has 19 residues. CDR3 loop: CASSPHPAGGLTNTGELFF. DNA of the CDR3: TGTGCCAGCAGCCCCCACCCAGCGGGGGGATTGACGAACACCGGGGAGCTGTTTTTT.

The rearrangement links TRBV15 to TRBJ2-2, with a tentative D call TRBD2 (6 bases). V dropped 8 bases and J dropped 4 bases, with 11 bases sitting between them. The CDR3 spans 13 residues. Germline V CDR1 and CDR2: LNHNV, YYDKDF (reference sequence). CDR3 loop: CATAEGFTGELFF. DNA for the CDR3: TGTGCCACCGCGGAGGGCTTCACCGGGGAGCTGTTTTTT.

The chain couples TRBV29-1 to TRBJ1-1; TRBD1 might be the D (5 bases). Trimming pared 7 bases from V and 6 bases from J, leaving 15 bases between. Germline CDR1 and CDR2: SQVTM and ANQGSEA. The CDR3 has 12 residues. As DNA, the CDR3 is TGCAGCGCCGTGAAGTGGGGCTCTGAAGCTTTCTTT. Residues: CSAVKWGSEAFF.

V is TRBV2 and J is TRBJ2-1; no definite D call. This CDR3 has 14 amino acids. Deletions cut 5 bases from V and 0 bases from J, with 8 bases between. CDR1 is SNHLY and CDR2 is FYNNEI in the germline V gene. In nucleotides, the CDR3 is TGTGCCAGCAGTCCAAGTAGCTCCTACAATGAGCAGTTCTTC. Translated: CASSPSSSYNEQFF.

The chain combines TRBV2 with TRBJ2-7; TRBD2 might be the D (6 bases). The CDR3 covers 15 residues. V lost 3 bases to trimming and J lost 3 bases, with 15 bases between them. Per germline, CDR1 SNHLY and CDR2 FYNNEI. The CDR3 spells CASSDQGGINYEQYF. The CDR3 nucleotides are TGTGCCAGCAGTGATCAAGGCGGGATAAACTACGAGCAGTACTTC. Full variable domain (missing parts from reference TRBV2 and TRBJ2-7): EPEVTQTPSHQVTQMGQEVILRCVPISNHLYFYWYRQILGQKVEFLVSFYNNEISEKSEIFDDQFSVERPDGSNFTLKIRSTKLEDSAMYFCASSDQGGINYEQYFGPGTRLTVT.

Only a few counts were recorded for this clone. The chain is built from TRBV29-1 and TRBJ2-3; D uncertain. CDR1 is SQVTM, CDR2 ANQGSEA, per germline. The CDR3 runs 14 residues. V lost 4 bases, J lost 0 bases, and 11 bases lay in between. The CDR3 reads CSVGLGSSTDTQYF. The CDR3 bases are TGCAGCGTTGGGCTTGGCAGTAGCACAGATACGCAGTATTTT.

This chain joins TRBV6-6 and TRBJ1-1; D ambiguous. V lost 0 bases and J 4 bases, leaving 12 bases between the germline ends. The CDR3 consists of 15 residues. Germline CDR1 and CDR2: MNHNY and SVGAGI (reference sequence). CDR3 nucleotides: TGTGCCAGCAGTTACTCGCCGGGGATAGGCACTGAAGCTTTCTTT. Translating gives CASSYSPGIGTEAFF.

The chain joins TRBV6-5 to TRBJ2-7, with a weak D call TRBD1 (5 bases). CDR1 MNHEY and CDR2 SVGAGI come from the germline V gene. The CDR3 extends over 14 amino acids. Trimming removed 5 bases at V and 0 bases at J, with 11 bases between. CDR3 nucleotide sequence: TGTGCCAGCAGTCAAACAGGATTCTCCTACGAGCAGTACTTC. It codes for CASSQTGFSYEQYF.

Only one count was recorded for this clone. The rearrangement uses TRBV10-3 and TRBJ1-1; D call uncertain. Germline-derived CDR1 and CDR2 are ENHRY and SYGVKD. This CDR3 spans 11 amino acids. Trimming took 3 bases from V and 6 from J, leaving 5 bases between them. CDR3 coding DNA: TGTGCCATCAGTGACGGACCTGAAGCTTTCTTT. Its protein is CAISDGPEAFF.

The chain is built from TRBV27 and TRBJ1-6, with D hard to call. The CDR3 covers 13 residues. Trimming took 5 bases from V and 7 from J, leaving 9 bases between them. Germline values: CDR1 MNHEY, CDR2 SMNVEV (reference sequence). The CDR3 here is CASSVTENSPLHF. The DNA for the CDR3 is TGTGCCAGCAGTGTGACGGAGAATTCACCCCTCCACTTT.

A few counts support this clone. This rearrangement joins TRBV5-1 to TRBJ2-2; no definite D call. Per the germline V gene, CDR1 is SGHRS and CDR2 is YFSETQ. The CDR3 totals 15 residues. V gave up 4 bases and J gave up 2 bases, with 12 bases separating them. The CDR3 nucleotides read TGCGCCAGCAGCCCGCTGGACCTAAACACCGGGGAGCTGTTTTTT. Amino acid sequence: CASSPLDLNTGELFF. Looking up the rest from reference TRBV5-1 and TRBJ2-2 gives the full variable domain: KAGVTQTPRYLIKTRGQQVTLSCSPISGHRSVSWYQQTPGQGLQFLFEYFSETQRNKGNFPGRFSGRQFSNSRSEMNVSTLELGDSALYLCASSPLDLNTGELFFGEGSRLTVL.

The chain couples TRBV7-9 to TRBJ1-1; weak D call: TRBD1 (5 bases). Germline V gene lookup returns CDR1 SEHNR and CDR2 FQNEAQ (reference sequence). There are 14 residues in the CDR3. The V and J ends lost 3 bases and 1 base respectively, with 9 bases between them. As DNA, the CDR3 is TGTGCCAGCAGCTTTGCCGACAGGAACACTGAAGCTTTCTTT. Its translation: CASSFADRNTEAFF.

The gene calls are TRBV7-9 and TRBJ2-6; TRBD1 aligns across 8 bases. Trimming removed 1 base from V and 3 bases from J; junction bases left unmatched: 8. The CDR3 consists of 18 residues. Germline V gives CDR1 SEHNR, CDR2 FQNEAQ (reference sequence). CDR3 region: CASSLVFQGAFGANVLTF. The CDR3 DNA reads TGTGCCAGCAGCTTAGTATTCCAGGGGGCGTTTGGGGCCAACGTCCTGACTTTC.

The chain uses TRBV18 and TRBJ2-3; D is unclear. Germline CDR1 and CDR2: KGHSH and LQKENI. The CDR3 spans 12 residues. The V and J ends lost 3 bases and 11 bases respectively, with 12 bases between them. For the CDR3, the DNA is TGTGCCAGCTCACCCCCGGAGAGCATGCAGTATTTT. Translated, it gives CASSPPESMQYF.

The rearrangement uses TRBV27 and TRBJ2-6; unclear D gene. With 5 bases removed from V and 0 bases from J, the gap between germline ends came to 8 bases. This CDR3 spans 15 amino acids. The germline CDR1 and CDR2 sequences are MNHEY and SMNVEV (reference sequence). As DNA, the CDR3 is TGTGCCAGCAGTCCATCAGGCTCTGGGGCCAACGTCCTGACTTTC. It specifies CASSPSGSGANVLTF. The full variable domain, rest sourced from reference TRBV27 and TRBJ2-6, is EAQVTQNPRYLITVTGKKLTVTCSQNMNHEYMSWYRQDPGLGLRQIYYSMNVEVTDKGDVPEGYKVSRKEKRNFPLILESPSPNQTSLYFCASSPSGSGANVLTFGAGSRLTVL.

This clone has a handful of counts. The chain combines TRBV5-1 with TRBJ2-5, with 9 bases identical to TRBD2. Trimming at V came to 4 bases and at J to 5 bases, leaving 6 bases not matched to a gene. Germline V gene data show CDR1 as SGHRS and CDR2 as YFSETQ. The CDR3 totals 14 residues. Here the CDR3 DNA reads TGCGCCAGCAGCCCTAGCGGGGCCCCCGAGACCCAGTACTTC. Translated: CASSPSGAPETQYF.

This clone showed up just a few times. DNA of the CDR3: TGCGCCAGCAGTCAATCGGGCAGGGGGTACGAGCAGTACTTC. It is translated as CASSQSGRGYEQYF. The chain joins TRBV23-1 to TRBJ2-7; 7 nucleotides line up with TRBD1. TRBV23-1 is an ORF, with its function uncertain. This CDR3 is built from 14 residues. Trimming cost V 0 bases and J 4 bases; bases outside gene matches: 3.

The chain has TRBV4-3 and TRBJ2-1, with a possible D match to TRBD2 (6 bases). Trimming took off 1 base at V and 9 bases at J, with 13 bases between the two ends. Per germline, CDR1 LGHNA and CDR2 YSLEER. The CDR3 runs 14 residues. Here the CDR3 DNA reads TGCGCCAGCAGCCAAGGTCGGGCTAGCGTTGAGCAGTTCTTC. This sequence encodes CASSQGRASVEQFF.

In this sample, this clone turned up a few times. This rearrangement joins TRBV15 to TRBJ2-5; D possibly corresponds to TRBD1 (6 bases). From germline, CDR1 is LNHNV and CDR2 YYDKDF (reference sequence). The CDR3 has 16 residues. V lost 0 bases and J 5 bases, leaving 16 bases between the germline ends. The CDR3 nucleotides read TGTGCCACCAGCAGAGATCGAGGCAGGGGCTTGGAGACCCAGTACTTC. Amino acid sequence: CATSRDRGRGLETQYF.

This chain uses TRBV5-6 with TRBJ2-5; 8 nucleotides match TRBD1. Germline loops: CDR1 SGHDT, CDR2 YYEEEE. The CDR3 length is 17 residues. V lost 2 bases to trimming and J lost 2 bases; unmatched junction nucleotides: 11. Written as DNA, the CDR3 is TGTGCCAGCAGCTTAGGGCAGGGGGCCCCCCTACAAGAGACCCAGTACTTC. Protein: CASSLGQGAPLQETQYF. Full variable domain (remainder filled in from reference TRBV5-6 and TRBJ2-5): DAGVTQSPTHLIKTRGQQVTLRCSPKSGHDTVSWYQQALGQGPQFIFQYYEEEERQRGNFPDRFSGHQFPNYSSELNVNALLLGDSALYLCASSLGQGAPLQETQYFGPGTRLLVL.

This clone was found once. This sequence joins TRBV5-1 and TRBJ2-5, with 11 nucleotides matching TRBD2. Germline V gene sequence: CDR1 SGHRS, CDR2 YFSETQ. Trimming cost V 4 bases and J 0 bases; bases outside gene matches: 5. The length of the CDR3 is 16 residues. CDR3 sequence: CASSRTSGGNQETQYF. The CDR3, as DNA: TGCGCCAGCAGCAGAACTAGCGGGGGAAACCAAGAGACCCAGTACTTC.

This clone has just a few counts. The chain is built from TRBV6-4 and TRBJ2-2; D gene ambiguous. The germline CDR1 and CDR2 sequences are MRHNA and SNTAGT. The V gene lost 2 bases and the J gene lost 5 bases, with 12 bases spanning the gap. This CDR3 contains 15 residues. The CDR3 loop reads CASSDRGLGTGELFF. CDR3 nucleotides: TGTGCCAGCAGTGACCGTGGGCTGGGAACCGGGGAGCTGTTTTTT.

This clone has a handful of counts. The V gene is TRBV25-1, the J gene TRBJ2-7; 9 bases line up with TRBD2. Germline V gene data show CDR1 as MGHDK and CDR2 as SYGVNS. This CDR3 contains 15 residues. V shed 0 bases, J shed 3 bases, and the junction held 3 bases outside the gene matches. DNA of the CDR3: TGTGCCAGCAGTGAATATGGTAGCGGGAGCTACGAGCAGTACTTC. Translated: CASSEYGSGSYEQYF.

This CDR3 is CASSLADTQYF. In nucleotides, the CDR3 is TGCGCCAGCAGCTTGGCAGATACGCAGTATTTT. The J gene is TRBJ2-3, the V gene TRBV5-1; D gene uncertain. CDR1 and CDR2 (germline): SGHRS, YFSETQ. This CDR3 region has 11 residues. Trimming cost V 0 bases and J 4 bases, with 0 bases left between them. The full variable domain, its missing parts supplied by reference TRBV5-1 and TRBJ2-3, is KAGVTQTPRYLIKTRGQQVTLSCSPISGHRSVSWYQQTPGQGLQFLFEYFSETQRNKGNFPGRFSGRQFSNSRSEMNVSTLELGDSALYLCASSLADTQYFGPGTRLTVL.

The chain carries TRBV5-6 and TRBJ2-7; the D call may be TRBD1 or TRBD2 (5 bases each). Germline CDR1 is SGHDT and CDR2 is YYEEEE. CDR3 length: 15 residues. Trimming took 7 bases from V and 2 from J, leaving 19 bases between them. This chain's CDR3 is CASGKVGANAYEQYF. CDR3 coding DNA: TGTGCCAGCGGCAAGGTCGGGGCGAATGCCTACGAGCAGTACTTC.

This clone came up a few times. The chain recombines TRBV7-2 with TRBJ2-2, with unresolved D. Germline-derived CDR1 and CDR2 are SGHTA and FQGNSA. The CDR3 is made up of 13 amino acids. V lost 5 bases and J 8 bases, leaving 12 bases between the germline ends. CDR3 residues: CASSQVRSGELFF. The CDR3 nucleotides read TGTGCCAGCAGCCAAGTTCGGTCGGGGGAGCTGTTTTTT.

V usage is TRBV7-8 and J usage is TRBJ2-3, with a possible D match to TRBD1 (6 bases). CDR1 and CDR2 from the germline V gene are SGHVS and FQNEAQ. CDR3 length equals 17 residues. The V end was cut by 7 bases, the J end by 8 bases, with 28 bases between. The CDR3 reads CASIATGRLNSAGTQYF. The CDR3, as DNA: TGTGCCAGCATCGCGACAGGAAGACTAAATTCTGCGGGTACGCAGTATTTT.

The chain has TRBV4-3 and TRBJ1-2, with a weak D call TRBD1 (5 bases). CDR3 length: 14 amino acids. The germline V gene has CDR1 LGHNA and CDR2 YSLEER. The V gene lost 4 bases and the J gene lost 8 bases, with 17 bases spanning the gap. In DNA, the CDR3 is TGCGCCAGCAGCCGTACAGAGGACACGCGAGGCTACACCTTC. Translated, it gives CASSRTEDTRGYTF.

This clone occurred a few times. J is TRBJ1-2 and V is TRBV4-1; 9 bases map to TRBD1. There are 15 residues in the CDR3. J gave up 4 bases and V 6 bases, and 9 bases lay outside the gene matches. CDR1 is MGHRA, CDR2 YSYEKL, per germline. The CDR3 DNA reads TGCGCCAGCAGTCCGGGACAGGGAAGGGGCTATGGCTACACCTTC. This encodes CASSPGQGRGYGYTF.

The V gene is TRBV23-1, the J gene TRBJ1-4; D uncertain. TRBV23-1 is noted as an ORF with a role that remains uncertain. This CDR3 has 16 residues. The germline V and J ends were trimmed by 0 bases and 0 bases, with 8 bases remaining between them. CDR3 nucleotide sequence: TGCGCCAGCAGTCAATCTTTGGACTCAACTAATGAAAAACTGTTTTTT. Residues: CASSQSLDSTNEKLFF.

The chain's CDR3 is CSVVKSGGPTDTQYF. In DNA, the CDR3 is TGCAGCGTTGTTAAAAGCGGGGGGCCGACAGATACGCAGTATTTT. The chain is built from TRBV29-1 and TRBJ2-3; 9 bases map to TRBD2. CDR3 size: 15 residues. V gave up 4 bases and J gave up 3 bases; unmatched junction bases: 8. CDR1 and CDR2 (germline): SQVTM, ANQGSEA.